The 32 T cell receptor beta chains below all came from one sample that was sequenced in a study of cytomegalovirus exposure and HLA in healthy donors. Assay: immunoSEQ multiplex PCR; the TCRdb copy retains only in-frame clones and omits some. The sample consists of some 150,000 clones, just over 90% of them appearing once. Sequencing was carried out using PBMCs. Receptors were obtained from a man younger than 30 in good health and CMV-seronegative.

V usage is TRBV5-4 and J usage is TRBJ2-1, with 7 bases lining up with TRBD2. CDR3 length: 14 residues. The V and J ends lost 5 bases and 10 bases, in that order; junction bases with no gene match: 12. Germline V gives CDR1 SGHNT, CDR2 YYREEE (reference sequence). The CDR3 spells CASSPDSSGSEQFF. For the CDR3, the DNA is TGTGCCAGCAGTCCAGATTCTAGCGGCTCCGAGCAGTTCTTC.

J is TRBJ2-7 and V is TRBV5-1; 11 positions agree with TRBD2. CDR1 and CDR2 from the germline V gene are SGHRS and YFSETQ. The CDR3 loop spans 14 amino acids. Here the CDR3 DNA reads TGCGCTACTCAGGGGACTAGCGGCTCCTACGAGCAGTACTTC. Protein sequence: CATQGTSGSYEQYF.

V and J are TRBV9 and TRBJ1-2; 9 bases line up with TRBD1. Trimming at V came to 4 bases and at J to 0 bases, leaving 4 bases not matched to a gene. CDR3 length: 15 residues. Germline lookup yields CDR1 SGDLS and CDR2 YYNGEE. The CDR3 reads CASSTRTGANYGYTF. CDR3 DNA sequence: TGTGCCAGCAGCACCCGGACAGGGGCTAACTATGGCTACACCTTC. Combining the CDR3 with reference TRBV9 and TRBJ1-2 gives the whole variable domain DSGVTQTPKHLITATGQRVTLRCSPRSGDLSVYWYQQSLDQGLQFLIQYYNGEERAKGNILERFSAQQFPDLHSELNLSSLELGDSALYFCASSTRTGANYGYTFGSGTRLTVV.

The chain links TRBV16 to TRBJ1-6; 7 bases line up with TRBD1. Germline lookup yields CDR1 KGHSY and CDR2 FQNENV. The V segment lost 1 base and the J segment 6 bases; nucleotides outside the gene matches: 6. There are 16 residues in the CDR3. The chain's CDR3 is CASSQYRGNINSPLHF. CDR3 bases: TGTGCCAGCAGCCAATACAGGGGCAACATTAATTCACCCCTCCACTTT.

The J gene is TRBJ2-5, the V gene TRBV15; TRBD2 agrees at 16 bases. The CDR3 contains 18 residues. The V and J ends lost 1 base and 2 bases, in that order; junction bases with no gene match: 4. CDR1 and CDR2 (germline): LNHNV, YYDKDF (reference sequence). DNA of the CDR3: TGTGCCACCAGCAGAGCCGGGACTAGCGGGGGGGGACAAGAGACCCAGTACTTC. It translates to CATSRAGTSGGGQETQYF.

The CDR3 sequence: CASSYANRPWEQFF. The CDR3 DNA is TGTGCCAGCAGTTACGCAAACAGGCCCTGGGAGCAGTTCTTC. The J gene is TRBJ2-1, the V gene TRBV6-5; TRBD1 might be the D (5 bases). Germline lookup yields CDR1 MNHEY and CDR2 SVGAGI. V was shortened by 2 bases and J by 10 bases, with 15 bases between the two germline ends. This CDR3 is built from 14 residues.

The CDR3, as DNA: TGTGCCAGCAGCTTAGTAGGGGCGGGTAGCGGGGGTTCCTACGAGCAGTACTTC. Protein product: CASSLVGAGSGGSYEQYF. The chain is built from TRBV7-8 and TRBJ2-7, with 9 bases aligning to TRBD2. This CDR3 is built from 18 residues. Per the germline V gene, CDR1 is SGHVS and CDR2 is FQNEAQ. The J segment lost 1 base and the V segment lost 1 base, leaving 11 bases of the junction unmatched.

The chain recombines TRBV6-5 with TRBJ2-7, with D perhaps matching TRBD1 (6 bases). CDR3 length: 15 residues. The V gene lost 2 bases and the J gene lost 1 base, with 12 bases spanning the gap. Germline CDR1 is MNHEY and CDR2 is SVGAGI. The CDR3 DNA follows: TGTGCCAGCAGTTACAGCCCCGACAGGTCCTACGAGCAGTACGTC. Protein product: CASSYSPDRSYEQYV.

The chain has TRBV7-2 and TRBJ2-1, with a weak D call TRBD1 (5 bases). Looked up from germline, CDR1 is SGHTA and CDR2 is FQGNSA. This CDR3 comprises 13 residues. V lost 4 bases to trimming and J lost 13 bases, with 17 bases between them. CDR3 nucleotide sequence: TGTGCCAGCAGCTACCCAGGGTACGTAGCCCAGTTCTTC. Its translation: CASSYPGYVAQFF.

The CDR3 loop reads CASSPPGGLAGTDTQYF. CDR3 nucleotide sequence: TGTGCCAGCTCACCACCAGGCGGACTAGCGGGCACAGATACGCAGTATTTT. The chain joins TRBV18 to TRBJ2-3, with 10 nucleotides matching TRBD2. The CDR3 is 17 amino acids. V lost 0 bases, J lost 1 base, and 4 bases stayed unmatched. Germline V gives CDR1 KGHSH, CDR2 LQKENI.

The chain combines TRBV5-1 with TRBJ2-1; 9 nucleotides match TRBD1. The CDR3 is 15 residues long. CDR1 and CDR2 (germline): SGHRS, YFSETQ. V dropped 4 bases and J dropped 9; count of bases not matched to a gene: 11. The CDR3 nucleotides are TGCGCCAGCAGCCCCCCGGGACAGGGTTTAGTTGAGCAGTTCTTC. This encodes CASSPPGQGLVEQFF.

The rearrangement joins TRBV18 to TRBJ2-6, with D perhaps matching TRBD1 (6 bases). The CDR3 totals 18 residues. Germline V CDR1 and CDR2: KGHSH, LQKENI. The germline V and J ends were trimmed by 3 bases and 0 bases, with 15 bases remaining between them. The CDR3 spells CASSPLRQGSSGANVLTF. CDR3 coding DNA: TGTGCCAGCTCACCTCTCCGGCAGGGGAGCTCTGGGGCCAACGTCCTGACTTTC.

This clone was detected only a few times. This chain joins TRBV11-2 and TRBJ1-1; 7 bases align to TRBD1. The ends lost 4 bases at V and 1 base at J; junction bases unmatched: 6. From germline, CDR1 is SGHAT and CDR2 FQNNGV. The CDR3 spans 15 residues. CDR3 region: CASSSRQGRNTEAFF. CDR3 DNA sequence: TGTGCCAGCAGCTCAAGACAGGGAAGGAACACTGAAGCTTTCTTT.

This clone was seen a single time. A much larger clone lies one base from this, so it may be a read error. Within the sample, other DNA sequences also encode this same CDR3. This chain joins TRBV7-2 and TRBJ1-5; no definite D call. Germline lookup yields CDR1 SGHTA and CDR2 FQGNSA. The CDR3 covers 13 residues. The germline V and J ends were trimmed by 2 bases and 2 bases, with 4 bases remaining between them. CDR3: CASSLRGNQPQHF. DNA of the CDR3: TGTGCCAGCAGCTTAAGAGGCAATCAGCCCCAGCATTTT.

This clone was detected only once. The V gene is TRBV10-3, the J gene TRBJ1-1; D uncertain. V lost 6 bases, J lost 8 bases, and 19 bases lay in between. Germline V gene data show CDR1 as ENHRY and CDR2 as SYGVKD. The CDR3 runs 14 residues. For the CDR3, the DNA is TGTGCCATCAGGGCTCGGGGTCCGCTTGACGAAGCTTTCTTT. Its protein product is CAIRARGPLDEAFF.

The chain couples TRBV28 to TRBJ2-3, with TRBD2 matching over 9 bases. V lost 5 bases to trimming and J lost 8 bases; unmatched junction nucleotides: 14. The germline V gene encodes CDR1 MDHEN and CDR2 SYDVKM. The CDR3 totals 16 residues. Here the CDR3 reads CASSLLSGGRLSTQYF. The CDR3 DNA reads TGTGCCAGCAGTCTCCTTAGCGGGGGCCGCCTTAGTACGCAGTATTTT.

The gene calls are TRBV2 and TRBJ2-1, with 7 nucleotides matching TRBD2. In germline, CDR1 is SNHLY, CDR2 FYNNEI. The CDR3 covers 14 residues. Unmatched junction bases numbered 8, after V lost 4 bases and J lost 8 bases. CDR3 bases: TGTGCCAGCAGTGGGGGGACTATTCTCTATGAGCAGTTCTTC. Amino acids: CASSGGTILYEQFF.

V gene TRBV25-1 combines with J gene TRBJ2-1; 8 nucleotides align to TRBD2. This CDR3 has 16 amino acids. Germline loops: CDR1 MGHDK, CDR2 SYGVNS. The V gene end was trimmed by 6 bases and the J gene end by 6 bases; junction bases not matched to a gene: 13. CDR3 nucleotide sequence: TGTGCCAGCAGCCTAGAGTACGGGGGGGGGCCCAATGAGCAGTTCTTC. It is translated as CASSLEYGGGPNEQFF.

V and J are TRBV9 and TRBJ2-1, with 9 nucleotides matching TRBD2. V lost 2 bases and J lost 5; bases outside the gene matches: 2. There are 14 residues in the CDR3. CDR1 is SGDLS and CDR2 is YYNGEE in the germline V gene. The DNA for the CDR3 is TGTGCCAGCAGCGTGACTAGCGGTCACAATGAGCAGTTCTTC. Translating gives CASSVTSGHNEQFF. Variable domain in full (rest from reference TRBV9 and TRBJ2-1): DSGVTQTPKHLITATGQRVTLRCSPRSGDLSVYWYQQSLDQGLQFLIQYYNGEERAKGNILERFSAQQFPDLHSELNLSSLELGDSALYFCASSVTSGHNEQFFGPGTRLTVL.

The J gene is TRBJ2-4, the V gene TRBV19; D is unresolved. V was clipped by 6 bases and J by 8 bases, with 17 bases between them. This CDR3 contains 14 residues. In germline, CDR1 is LNHDA, CDR2 SQIVND (reference sequence). This CDR3 reads CASSNFLSRDIQYF. CDR3 DNA: TGTGCCAGTAGCAACTTTTTAAGTCGGGACATTCAGTACTTC.

The V call is TRBV6-5, the J call TRBJ2-1, with 8 bases fitting TRBD2. Germline V lookup: CDR1 MNHEY, CDR2 SVGAGI. There are 16 residues in the CDR3. J lost 2 bases, V lost 4 bases, and 7 bases had no gene match. CDR3: CASSFSSGSPYNEQFF. The DNA of the CDR3 is TGTGCCAGCAGTTTCTCTAGCGGGTCCCCCTACAATGAGCAGTTCTTC.

The chain combines TRBV5-1 with TRBJ1-3; the match to TRBD1 covers 8 bases. The junction had 4 bases not matched to a gene; V was cut back by 6 bases and J by 2 bases. Germline V lookup: CDR1 SGHRS, CDR2 YFSETQ. CDR3 length: 14 amino acids. The CDR3 is CASKSGGPGNTIYF. CDR3 DNA: TGCGCCAGCAAGTCAGGGGGCCCTGGAAACACCATATATTTT.

The chain uses TRBV27 and TRBJ2-2; 9 bases line up with TRBD2. The CDR3 is 18 amino acids. Trimming cost V 8 bases and J 0 bases; bases outside gene matches: 13. The germline gives CDR1 MNHEY, CDR2 SMNVEV (reference sequence). The CDR3 reads CASSGKGLAGTNTGELFF. CDR3 coding DNA: TGTGCCAGCTCGGGCAAGGGACTAGCCGGAACGAACACCGGGGAGCTGTTTTTT.

This clone is a singleton in its sample. V and J are TRBV5-4 and TRBJ2-7, with TRBD1 matching 11 bases. CDR1 and CDR2 (germline): SGHNT, YYREEE (reference sequence). V lost 6 bases to trimming and J lost 6 bases; unmatched junction nucleotides: 11. This CDR3 has 15 residues. In DNA form, the CDR3 reads TGTGCCAGCAACTCACTCTCCGGGACAGGGGGCGAGCAGTACTTC. Translated: CASNSLSGTGGEQYF.

The rearrangement links TRBV2 to TRBJ2-7, with 10 bases identical to TRBD1. This CDR3 is built from 15 residues. Unmatched junction bases numbered 8, after V lost 6 bases and J lost 3 bases. The germline V gene encodes CDR1 SNHLY and CDR2 FYNNEI. Here the CDR3 DNA reads TGTGCCAGCAGAGCCGGGACAGGGGAATTCTACGAGCAGTACTTC. This encodes CASRAGTGEFYEQYF.

The rearrangement uses TRBV4-3 and TRBJ2-1, with 9 bases aligning to TRBD2. Losses at the gene ends were 3 bases for V and 0 bases for J; bases not matched to a gene: 3. CDR1 and CDR2 from the germline V gene are LGHNA and YSLEER. The CDR3 runs 16 residues. For the CDR3, the DNA is TGCGCCAGCAGCCAGGGACTAGCTAACTCCTACAATGAGCAGTTCTTC. Translating gives CASSQGLANSYNEQFF.

This sequence joins TRBV19 and TRBJ2-5; D gene uncertain. V was trimmed by 0 bases and J by 6 bases, leaving 2 bases between them. The germline gives CDR1 LNHDA, CDR2 SQIVND (reference sequence). The CDR3 has 11 amino acids. The CDR3 sequence is CASSIDKTQYF. DNA of the CDR3: TGTGCCAGTAGTATAGATAAGACCCAGTACTTC.

The genes are TRBV5-6 and TRBJ1-5; maybe TRBD1 (5 bases). Between the trimmed V and J ends, which lost 3 bases and 5 bases, there was a span of 18 bases. The CDR3 spans 16 residues. Germline lookup yields CDR1 SGHDT and CDR2 YYEEEE. The CDR3 bases are TGTGCCAGCAGCTACGGGGGTGGGCACGAACATCAGCCCCAGCATTTT. It is translated as CASSYGGGHEHQPQHF.

The rearrangement joins TRBV29-1 to TRBJ2-2, with D perhaps TRBD1 (5 bases). In germline, CDR1 is SQVTM, CDR2 ANQGSEA. Deletions cut 4 bases from V and 6 bases from J, with 6 bases between. This CDR3 region has 11 residues. The CDR3 region has the DNA TGCAGCGTTGGGGGCGCCGGGGAGCTGTTTTTT. This codes for CSVGGAGELFF.

This clone was observed a single time. The chain links TRBV5-4 to TRBJ1-2; 11 positions agree with TRBD1. This CDR3 has 17 residues. J lost 4 bases, V lost 3 bases, and 11 bases had no gene match. Germline CDR1 and CDR2: SGHNT and YYREEE (reference sequence). The CDR3: CASSSPGQGGRGYGYTF. The CDR3, as DNA: TGTGCCAGCAGCTCGCCGGGACAGGGGGGTCGTGGCTATGGCTACACCTTC.

The V call is TRBV6-6, the J call TRBJ2-3; D is unresolved. CDR3 length: 14 amino acids. Germline V gene lookup returns CDR1 MNHNY and CDR2 SVGAGI (reference sequence). V was cut by 5 bases and J by 7 bases, with 16 bases left in between. This CDR3 is CASSPTGRANTQYF. The CDR3 bases are TGTGCCAGCAGTCCGACTGGCCGCGCCAATACGCAGTATTTT.

V gene TRBV14 combines with J gene TRBJ2-3; 8 bases align to TRBD2. This CDR3 is built from 14 residues. J lost 5 bases, V lost 3 bases, and 4 bases had no gene match. The germline CDR1 and CDR2 sequences are SGHDN and FVKESK. The CDR3 DNA is TGTGCCAGCAGCCATCCAGGGACTAGAGATACGCAGTATTTT. It translates to CASSHPGTRDTQYF.